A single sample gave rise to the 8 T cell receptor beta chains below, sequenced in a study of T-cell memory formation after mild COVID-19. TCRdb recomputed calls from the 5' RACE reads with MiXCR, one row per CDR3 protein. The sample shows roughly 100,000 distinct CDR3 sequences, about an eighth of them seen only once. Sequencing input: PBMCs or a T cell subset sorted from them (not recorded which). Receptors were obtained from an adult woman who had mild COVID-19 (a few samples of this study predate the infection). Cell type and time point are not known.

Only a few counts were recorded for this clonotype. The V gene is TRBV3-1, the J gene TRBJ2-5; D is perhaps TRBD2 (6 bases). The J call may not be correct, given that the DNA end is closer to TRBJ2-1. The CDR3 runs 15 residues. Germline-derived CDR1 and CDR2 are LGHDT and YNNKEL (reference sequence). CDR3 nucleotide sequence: TGTGCCAGCAGCCAAGATGATGGCGGGGTAGAGACCCAGTTCTTC. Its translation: CASSQDDGGVETQFF.

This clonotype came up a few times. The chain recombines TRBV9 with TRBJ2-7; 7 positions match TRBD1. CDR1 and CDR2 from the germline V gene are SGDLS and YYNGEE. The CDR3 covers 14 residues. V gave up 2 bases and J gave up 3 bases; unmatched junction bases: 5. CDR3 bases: TGTGCCAGCAGCGTGGGACAGACGGTCTACGAGCAGTACTTC. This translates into CASSVGQTVYEQYF.

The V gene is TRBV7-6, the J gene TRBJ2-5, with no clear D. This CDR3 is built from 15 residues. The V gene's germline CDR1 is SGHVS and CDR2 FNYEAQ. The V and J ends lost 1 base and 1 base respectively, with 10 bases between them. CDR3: CASSLVTVTQETQYF. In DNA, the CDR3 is TGTGCCAGCAGCTTAGTGACTGTCACCCAAGAGACCCAGTACTTC. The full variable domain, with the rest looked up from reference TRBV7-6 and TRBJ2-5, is GAGVSQSPRYKVTKRGQDVALRCDPISGHVSLYWYRQALGQGPEFLTYFNYEAQQDKSGLPNDRFSAERPEGSISTLTIQRTEQRDSAMYRCASSLVTVTQETQYFGPGTRLLVL.

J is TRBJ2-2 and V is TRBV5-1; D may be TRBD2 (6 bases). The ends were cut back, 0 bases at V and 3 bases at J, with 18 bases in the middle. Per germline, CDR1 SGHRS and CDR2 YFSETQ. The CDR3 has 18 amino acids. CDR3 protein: CASSLAGDGLWDTGELFF. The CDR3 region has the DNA TGCGCCAGCAGCTTGGCGGGGGACGGCCTATGGGACACCGGGGAGCTGTTTTTT. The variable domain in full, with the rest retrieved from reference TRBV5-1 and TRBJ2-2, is KAGVTQTPRYLIKTRGQQVTLSCSPISGHRSVSWYQQTPGQGLQFLFEYFSETQRNKGNFPGRFSGRQFSNSRSEMNVSTLELGDSALYLCASSLAGDGLWDTGELFFGEGSRLTVL.

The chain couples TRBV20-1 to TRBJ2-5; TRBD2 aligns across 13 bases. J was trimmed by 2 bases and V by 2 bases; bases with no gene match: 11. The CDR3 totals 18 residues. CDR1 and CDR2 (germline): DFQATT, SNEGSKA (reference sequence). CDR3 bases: TGCAGTGCTAGACAGACTAGCGGGGGGCTCCGCTCGCAAGAGACCCAGTACTTC. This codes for CSARQTSGGLRSQETQYF.

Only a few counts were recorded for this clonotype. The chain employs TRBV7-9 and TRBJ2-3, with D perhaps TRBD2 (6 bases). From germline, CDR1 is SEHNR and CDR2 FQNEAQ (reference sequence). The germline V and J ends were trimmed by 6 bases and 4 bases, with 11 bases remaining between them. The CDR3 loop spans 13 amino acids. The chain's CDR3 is CASRRDLSDTQYF. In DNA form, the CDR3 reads TGTGCCAGCAGGCGGGACTTATCAGATACGCAGTATTTT.

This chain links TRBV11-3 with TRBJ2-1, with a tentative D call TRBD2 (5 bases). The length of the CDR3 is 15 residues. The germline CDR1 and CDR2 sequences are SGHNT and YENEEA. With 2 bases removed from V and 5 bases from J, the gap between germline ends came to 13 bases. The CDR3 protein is CASSLSGGADNEQFF. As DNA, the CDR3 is TGTGCCAGCAGCTTAAGCGGAGGTGCGGACAATGAGCAGTTCTTC.

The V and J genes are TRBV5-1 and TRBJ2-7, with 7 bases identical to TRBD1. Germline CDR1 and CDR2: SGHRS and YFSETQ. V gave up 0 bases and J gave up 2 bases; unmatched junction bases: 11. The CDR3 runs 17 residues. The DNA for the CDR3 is TGCGCCAGCAGCTTGGCTCAAACCGGGACAGACCCCTACGAGCAGTACTTC. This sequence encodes CASSLAQTGTDPYEQYF. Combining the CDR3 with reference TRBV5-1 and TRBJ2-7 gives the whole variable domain KAGVTQTPRYLIKTRGQQVTLSCSPISGHRSVSWYQQTPGQGLQFLFEYFSETQRNKGNFPGRFSGRQFSNSRSEMNVSTLELGDSALYLCASSLAQTGTDPYEQYFGPGTRLTVT.